These T cell receptor beta chains were read from a single sample in a study of vaccination and CD4 T cells after COVID-19. TCRdb analysed the PCR reads with MiXCR anew, one entry per CDR3 protein. The sample has more than 15,000 distinct CDR3 sequences; roughly 54% are singletons. These receptors are not linked to any known antigen. The material sequenced was CD4+ T cells from blood, cultured in vitro, taken about 7 months after SARS-CoV-2 vaccination. All receptors come from a human donor who had recovered from COVID-19. Both conserved end residues are part of each CDR3. Each record gives: clone size, V gene, J gene, CDR3 protein. A clone size is listed for some rows: how often the clone was seen (once, few, many), or a class if it is expanded.

>once|TRBV12-3/TRBV12-4|TRBJ1-1
CASSSDSPRNTEAFF
>few|TRBV6-2/TRBV6-3|TRBJ2-3
CASSRLAGGDTQYF
>-|TRBV14|TRBJ2-7
CASSRGGFASEQYF
>-|TRBV6-5|TRBJ1-2
CASSYGDWGYTF
>few|TRBV7-9|TRBJ2-7
CASSFGGRFYEQYF
>once|TRBV19|TRBJ1-1
CASSQGGNTEAFF
>-|TRBV20-1|TRBJ2-3
CSAPLADTQYF
>once|TRBV6-4|TRBJ2-3
CASSVDSSTDTQYF
>few|TRBV10-3|TRBJ1-1
CAISDNIQPRQSTEAFF
>-|TRBV20-1|TRBJ1-2
CSARDMEDGYTF
>few|TRBV7-2|TRBJ2-7
CASATRSAYEQYF
>-|TRBV2|TRBJ1-2
CASSEATGTYGYTF
>few|TRBV28|TRBJ2-3
CASSRDSLTDTQYF
>-|TRBV7-6|TRBJ2-3
CAKLVAGDPTDTQYF
>few|TRBV7-2|TRBJ2-3
CASSEGGRLFTDTQYF
>-|TRBV7-2|TRBJ1-1
CASSFGGLTEAFF
>-|TRBV6-1|TRBJ1-2
CASSDRGQGGGYTF
>-|TRBV20-1|TRBJ1-1
CSASAGAILEAFF
>medium-sized|TRBV20-1|TRBJ2-3
CSAGYVDTQYF
>-|TRBV7-3|TRBJ2-7
CASSRTSGSSEQYF
>-|TRBV7-2|TRBJ2-7
CASSLYAGEYEQYF
>-|TRBV19|TRBJ1-2
CASSPTGTGTLYGYTF
>few|TRBV2|TRBJ1-2
CASIVGMGYTF
>-|TRBV24-1|TRBJ1-2
CATSVQDGYGYGYTF
>-|TRBV28|TRBJ1-2
CASSFVLGGYTF
>few|TRBV6-1|TRBJ2-5
CASSQALETQYF
>-|TRBV21-1|TRBJ2-4
CASSRGPKNIQYF
>medium-sized|TRBV10-1|TRBJ2-7
CASSEGTPYSYEQYF
>-|TRBV20-1|TRBJ1-1
CSALQGANTEAFF
>-|TRBV20-1|TRBJ1-5
CSAVGQPAYSNQPQHF
>-|TRBV6-1|TRBJ1-1
CASSNNWGPDTEAFF
>-|TRBV20-1|TRBJ1-5
CSARDSGSGDQPQHF
>-|TRBV6-5|TRBJ1-6
CASSYRGVNSPLHF
>-|TRBV7-8|TRBJ2-2
CASSTRLAGGSGELFF